This T cell receptor beta chain is from a study of T-cell reconstitution after alpha-beta-depleted transplantation in children. Construction of the TCRbeta library involved unique molecular identifiers. TCRdb ran MiXCR on the PCR reads and lists one entry per CDR3 protein. The profile shows about 72,000 distinct CDR3 sequences, just under 7.5% of them singletons. This clonotype was recorded many times. Germline values: CDR1 SEHNR, CDR2 FQNEAQ (reference sequence). Trimming stripped 5 bases from V and 0 bases from J, with 13 bases between. CDR3 size: 15 residues. This receptor was identified in a human donor who donated a stem cell graft to a child with acute lymphoblastic leukemia. Sequencing used PBMCs from the stem cell graft donor, obtained from the stem cell graft. The gene calls are TRBV7-9 and TRBJ1-1; TRBD1 might be the D (6 bases). The CDR3 DNA follows: TGTGCCAGCAGCCGTGGACAGACTTTGAACACTGAAGCTTTCTTT. It encodes CASSRGQTLNTEAFF.